This TCR beta chain was documented in a study of CD8 T cells in Susac syndrome. The RNA input was 0.5 to 1 ug, and it was reverse transcribed with random hexamers. TCRdb reprocessed the immunoSEQ multiplex PCR reads with MiXCR, giving one entry per CDR3 protein. The table lists 95,000 to 150,000 distinct CDR3 sequences, just under 95% of them singletons, with less than 0.3% in the top ten. The germline V gene encodes CDR1 SGHTA and CDR2 FQGNSA. There are 15 residues in the CDR3. As regards this clonotype: Its ends do not fully match the called genes, so a read error is possible.

This chain connects TRBV7-2 to TRBJ2-7; 7 bases align to TRBD1. The origin of this receptor is a human donor with Susac syndrome. Sequencing was carried out using CD8+ T cells from PBMCs. CDR3 protein: CASSLADRVSFEQYF. The CDR3 DNA reads TGTGCCAGCAGCTTAGCCGACAGGGTTTCCTTCGAGCAGTACTTC.